A single T cell receptor beta chain is shown here with its context. This entry comes from a study of CD8+ T cells in alopecia areata. Treatment meaning: oral pan-JAK inhibitor, 5-10 mg twice daily. TCR sequencing used cDNA made by reverse transcription of extracted RNA. Libraries were prepared by immunoSEQ multiplex PCR; TCRdb keeps only in-frame clonotypes and omits some of them. The data show around 100,000 clones, around 84% seen once. CDR1 and CDR2 from the germline V gene are SGHNT and YYREEE (reference sequence). Trimming took 2 bases from V and 3 from J, leaving 6 bases between them. The CDR3 runs to 12 residues.

This sequence originates from a human donor with alopecia areata. The specimen comprised CD8+ T cells sorted from blood, sampled between weeks 30 and 35, from a patient treated with tofacitinib. This sequence joins TRBV5-4 and TRBJ2-7; no reliable D call. CDR3 DNA sequence: TGTGCCAGCAGCTTTAACAACTACGAGCAGTACTTC. Translation gives CASSFNNYEQYF.